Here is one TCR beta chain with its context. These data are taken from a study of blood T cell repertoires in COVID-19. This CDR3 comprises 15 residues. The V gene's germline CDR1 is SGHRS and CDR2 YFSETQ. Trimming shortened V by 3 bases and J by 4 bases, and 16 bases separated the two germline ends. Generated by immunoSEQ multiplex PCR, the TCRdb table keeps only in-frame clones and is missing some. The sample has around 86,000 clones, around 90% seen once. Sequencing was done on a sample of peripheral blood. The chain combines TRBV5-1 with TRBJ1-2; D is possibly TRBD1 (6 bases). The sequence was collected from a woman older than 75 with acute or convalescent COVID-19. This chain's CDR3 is CASSSKQGTGYGYTF. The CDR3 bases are TGCGCCAGCAGCTCCAAACAGGGTACCGGCTATGGCTACACCTTC.